These 5 T cell receptor beta chains originate from one sample sequenced in a study of spatial heterogeneity in lung cancer. Time point denoted: sample taken at primary tumor resection. TCRdb re-analysed the 5' RACE reads in MiXCR, keeping a single row per CDR3 protein. Of some 16,000 distinct CDR3 sequences listed, about 3.6% are singletons. The source was normal lung tissue next to the tumor, collected at surgery. Source of these receptors: a male donor with early-stage non-small cell lung cancer.

This clonotype was counted ten times or more. Since the library was made to target alpha chains, this beta chain is a stray read and its abundance is not meaningful. The rearrangement joins TRBV20-1 to TRBJ1-2, with D unresolved. The V gene lost 6 bases and the J gene lost 8 bases, with 4 bases spanning the gap. The CDR3 runs 8 residues. CDR1 is DFQATT and CDR2 is SNEGSKA in the germline V gene (reference sequence). CDR3: CSAGGYTF. The CDR3 DNA is TGCAGTGCAGGGGGCTACACCTTC.

This clonotype was found many times. This beta chain came through as a stray read in a library set up for alpha chains, and its size says little. The genes are TRBV7-2 and TRBJ1-2; tentative D call: TRBD1 (5 bases). Trimming stripped 0 bases from V and 8 bases from J, with 13 bases between. CDR3 length equals 14 residues. The V gene's germline CDR1 is SGHTA and CDR2 FQGNSA. The CDR3, as DNA: TGTGCCAGCAGCTTAGCGCCGGGGCCGCGGGGCTACACCTTC. The encoded protein is CASSLAPGPRGYTF. Looking up the rest from reference TRBV7-2 and TRBJ1-2 gives the full variable domain: GAGVSQSPSNKVTEKGKDVELRCDPISGHTALYWYRQSLGQGLEFLIYFQGNSAPDKSGLPSDRFSAERTGGSVSTLTIQRTQQEDSAVYLCASSLAPGPRGYTFGSGTRLTVV.

This clonotype was observed many times. This beta chain is a stray read from a library made for alpha chains; its abundance is not meaningful. The chain carries TRBV12-5 and TRBJ2-3; no clear D gene. The ends were cut back, 6 bases at V and 0 bases at J, with 13 bases in the middle. The CDR3 is 15 residues long. From germline, CDR1 is LGHNT and CDR2 FRNRAP. The chain's CDR3 is CASGNDKTSTDTQYF. CDR3 in DNA: TGTGCTAGTGGGAACGACAAAACTAGCACAGATACGCAGTATTTT.

This clonotype has a count of ten or more. The library was designed around alpha chains, so this beta chain is a stray read whose abundance carries little weight. The V and J genes are TRBV7-2 and TRBJ2-2; a weak D match, TRBD1 (6 bases). The germline gives CDR1 SGHTA, CDR2 FQGNSA. This CDR3 is 14 amino acids long. Trimming pared 5 bases from V and 1 base from J, leaving 8 bases between. CDR3 amino acids: CASSPQGNTGELFF. In nucleotides, the CDR3 is TGTGCCAGCAGCCCACAGGGGAACACCGGGGAGCTGTTTTTT.

This clonotype is labeled medium-sized. This beta chain lies outside the target of a library built for alpha chains; its clone size means little. The V call is TRBV5-1, the J call TRBJ2-7, with TRBD1 as a possible D gene (6 bases). The CDR3 consists of 16 residues. Germline values: CDR1 SGHRS, CDR2 YFSETQ. Trimming stripped 4 bases from V and 1 base from J, with 18 bases between. For the CDR3, the DNA is TGCGCCAGCAGCGGGGGTACAGGGACCCTATCCTACGAGCAGTACTTC. Residues: CASSGGTGTLSYEQYF.